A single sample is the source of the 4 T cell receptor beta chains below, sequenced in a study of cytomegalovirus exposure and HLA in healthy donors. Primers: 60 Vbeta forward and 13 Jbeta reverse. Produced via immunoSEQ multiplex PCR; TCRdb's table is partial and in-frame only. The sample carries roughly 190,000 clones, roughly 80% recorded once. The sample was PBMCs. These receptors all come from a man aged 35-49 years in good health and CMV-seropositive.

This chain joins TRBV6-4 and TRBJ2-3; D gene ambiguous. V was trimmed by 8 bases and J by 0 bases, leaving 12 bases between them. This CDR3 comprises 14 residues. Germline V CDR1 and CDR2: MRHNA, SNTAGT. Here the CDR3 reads CASAIHPSTDTQYF. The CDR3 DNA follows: TGTGCCAGCGCGATTCACCCTAGCACAGATACGCAGTATTTT.

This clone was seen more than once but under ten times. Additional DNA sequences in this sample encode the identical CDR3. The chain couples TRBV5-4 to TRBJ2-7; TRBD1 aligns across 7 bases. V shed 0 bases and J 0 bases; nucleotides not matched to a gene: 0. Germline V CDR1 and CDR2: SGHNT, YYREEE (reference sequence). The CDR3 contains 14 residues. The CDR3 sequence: CASSLGQGSYEQYF. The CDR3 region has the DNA TGTGCCAGCAGCTTGGGACAGGGCTCCTACGAGCAGTACTTC.

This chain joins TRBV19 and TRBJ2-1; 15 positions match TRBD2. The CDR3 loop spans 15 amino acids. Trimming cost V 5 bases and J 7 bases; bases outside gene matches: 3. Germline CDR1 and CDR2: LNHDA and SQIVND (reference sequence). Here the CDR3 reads CASSGLAGGRNEQFF. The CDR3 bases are TGTGCCAGTAGTGGACTAGCGGGGGGGCGGAATGAGCAGTTCTTC. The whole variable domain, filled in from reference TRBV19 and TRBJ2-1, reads DGGITQSPKYLFRKEGQNVTLSCEQNLNHDAMYWYRQDPGQGLRLIYYSQIVNDFQKGDIAEGYSVSREKKESFPLTVTSAQKNPTAFYLCASSGLAGGRNEQFFGPGTRLTVL.

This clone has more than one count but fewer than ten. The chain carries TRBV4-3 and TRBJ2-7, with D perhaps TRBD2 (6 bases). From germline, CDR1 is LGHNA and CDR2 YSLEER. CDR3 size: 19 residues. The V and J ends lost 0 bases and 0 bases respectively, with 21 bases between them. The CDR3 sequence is CASSQDAGSGTATSYEQYF. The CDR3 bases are TGCGCCAGCAGCCAAGATGCCGGGTCCGGGACTGCAACCTCCTACGAGCAGTACTTC.